The following is a TCR beta chain sequence with its context. This sample stems from a study of T cell changes during pregnancy in multiple sclerosis. Per germline, CDR1 SGHTA and CDR2 FQGNSA. V was clipped by 5 bases and J by 4 bases; unmatched bases: 10. This CDR3 contains 15 residues. Clones were sequenced by immunoSEQ multiplex PCR, and TCRdb holds only the in-frame ones, with some missing. The sample lists over 50,000 clones; 93% were seen once. The starting material was peripheral blood, obtained in the second trimester of pregnancy. The V gene is TRBV7-2, the J gene TRBJ1-1, with TRBD1 matching over 7 bases. The receptor was isolated from a female donor with multiple sclerosis, enrolled in a pregnancy study. In DNA, the CDR3 is TGTGCCAGCAGCATCAGGGGGGTAGTGGTCACTGAAGCTTTCTTT. Encoded protein: CASSIRGVVVTEAFF.